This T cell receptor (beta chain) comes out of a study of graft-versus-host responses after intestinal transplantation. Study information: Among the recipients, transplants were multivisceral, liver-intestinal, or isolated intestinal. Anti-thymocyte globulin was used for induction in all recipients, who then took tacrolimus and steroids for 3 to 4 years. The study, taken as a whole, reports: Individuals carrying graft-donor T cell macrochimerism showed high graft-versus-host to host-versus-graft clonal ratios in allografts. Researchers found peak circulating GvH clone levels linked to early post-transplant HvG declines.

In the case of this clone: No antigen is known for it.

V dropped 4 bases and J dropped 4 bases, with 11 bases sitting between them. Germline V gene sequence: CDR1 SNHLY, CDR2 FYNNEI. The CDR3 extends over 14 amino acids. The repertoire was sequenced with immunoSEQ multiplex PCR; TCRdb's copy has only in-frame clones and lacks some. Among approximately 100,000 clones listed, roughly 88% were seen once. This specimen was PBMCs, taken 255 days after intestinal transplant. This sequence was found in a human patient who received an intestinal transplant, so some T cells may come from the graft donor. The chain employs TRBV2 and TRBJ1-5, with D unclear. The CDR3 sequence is CASSAEQNNQPQHF. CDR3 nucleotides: TGTGCCAGCAGTGCGGAACAAAATAATCAGCCCCAGCATTTT.